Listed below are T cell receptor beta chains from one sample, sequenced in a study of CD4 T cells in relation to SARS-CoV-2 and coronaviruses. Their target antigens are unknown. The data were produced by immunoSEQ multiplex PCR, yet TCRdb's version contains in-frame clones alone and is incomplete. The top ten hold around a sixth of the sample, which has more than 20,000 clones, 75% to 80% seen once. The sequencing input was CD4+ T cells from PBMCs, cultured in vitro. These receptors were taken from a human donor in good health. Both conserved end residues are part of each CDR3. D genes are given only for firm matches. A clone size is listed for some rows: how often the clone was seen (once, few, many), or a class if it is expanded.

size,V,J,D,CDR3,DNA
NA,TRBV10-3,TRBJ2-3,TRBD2,CAISPRGGARSADTQYF,TGTGCCATCAGTCCCCGCGGGGGGGCCCGGTCCGCAGATACGCAGTATTTT
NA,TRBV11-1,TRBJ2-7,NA,CASSLDGQPYEQYF,TGTGCCAGCAGCTTAGACGGACAGCCCTACGAGCAGTACTTC
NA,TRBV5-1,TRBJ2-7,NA,CASSVVPNEQYF,TGCGCCAGCAGCGTAGTACCAAACGAGCAGTACTTC
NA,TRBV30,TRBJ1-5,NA,CAWSGAGHQPQHF,TGTGCCTGGAGTGGAGCGGGGCATCAGCCCCAGCATTTT
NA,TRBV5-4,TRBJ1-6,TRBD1,CASSLGGTGSHNSPLHF,TGTGCCAGCAGCTTGGGTGGGACAGGGAGCCATAATTCACCCCTCCACTTT
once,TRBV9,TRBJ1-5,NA,CASSVDHGGNQPQHF,TGTGCCAGCAGCGTAGATCATGGGGGCAATCAGCCCCAGCATTTT
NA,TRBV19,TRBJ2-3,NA,CASSREYTDTQYF,TGTGCCAGTAGCCGGGAGTACACAGATACGCAGTATTTT
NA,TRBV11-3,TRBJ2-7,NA,CASSFGNYEQYF,TGTGCCAGCAGCTTTGGTAACTACGAGCAGTACTTC
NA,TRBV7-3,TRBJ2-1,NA,CASSQLPLGATPLNEQFF,TGTGCCAGCAGCCAACTGCCCTTGGGAGCTACCCCGCTCAATGAGCAGTTCTTC
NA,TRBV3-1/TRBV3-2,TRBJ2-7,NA,CASSQNTAPLEQYF,TGTGCCAGCAGCCAAAATACGGCTCCCTTGGAGCAGTACTTC
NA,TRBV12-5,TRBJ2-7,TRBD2,CASGLVLWREGLSSYEQYF,TGTGCTAGTGGTTTGGTACTGTGGCGGGAGGGCTTAAGCTCCTACGAGCAGTACTTC
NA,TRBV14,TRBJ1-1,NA,CASSQGGNTEAFF,TGTGCCAGCAGCCAAGGCGGGAACACTGAAGCTTTCTTT
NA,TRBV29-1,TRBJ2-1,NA,CSAGLTLYNEQFF,TGCAGCGCAGGACTAACCCTCTACAATGAGCAGTTCTTC
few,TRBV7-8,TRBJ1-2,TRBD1,CASSPRTGISYGYTF,TGTGCCAGCAGCCCCCGGACAGGGATCTCCTATGGCTACACCTTC
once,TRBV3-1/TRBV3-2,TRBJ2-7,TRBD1,CASSPRGLAIYEQYF,TGTGCCAGCAGCCCTAGGGGGCTAGCTATATACGAGCAGTACTTC
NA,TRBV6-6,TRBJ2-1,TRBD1,CASSSAGGEWNEQFF,TGTGCCAGCAGCTCCGCAGGGGGAGAATGGAATGAGCAGTTCTTC
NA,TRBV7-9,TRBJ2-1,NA,CASTRTKNEQFF,TGTGCCAGCACCAGAACAAAGAATGAGCAGTTCTTC
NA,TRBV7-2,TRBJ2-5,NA,CASSYSLGNMVETQYF,TGTGCCAGCAGCTACTCCTTAGGTAATATGGTAGAGACCCAGTACTTC
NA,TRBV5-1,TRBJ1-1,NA,CASSTQVNTEAFF,TGCGCCAGCAGTACGCAGGTGAACACTGAAGCTTTCTTT
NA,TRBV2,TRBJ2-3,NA,CASKRDSGTDTQYF,TGTGCCAGCAAGCGGGACAGCGGGACAGATACGCAGTATTTT
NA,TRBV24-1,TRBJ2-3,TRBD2,CATSVAGGTTQYF,TGTGCCACCAGTGTAGCGGGGGGGACTACGCAGTATTTT
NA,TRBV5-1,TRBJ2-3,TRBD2,CASRLGLAGEQGTDTQYF,TGCGCCAGCCGCCTCGGGCTAGCGGGGGAGCAGGGCACAGATACGCAGTATTTT
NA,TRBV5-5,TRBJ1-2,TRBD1,CASSLTGTGNYGYTF,TGTGCCAGCAGCTTAACCGGGACAGGGAACTATGGCTACACCTTC
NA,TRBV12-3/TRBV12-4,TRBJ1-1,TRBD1,CASSTTGAGAFF,TGTGCCAGCAGCACGACAGGGGCGGGGGCTTTCTTT
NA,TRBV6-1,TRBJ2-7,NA,CASSEVQGSNRKQYF,TGTGCCAGCAGTGAAGTACAGGGCAGCAATAGAAAGCAGTACTTC
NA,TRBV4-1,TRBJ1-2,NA,CASSQGAVNYGYTF,TGCGCCAGCAGCCAAGGGGCAGTTAACTATGGCTACACCTTC
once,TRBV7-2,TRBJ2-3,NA,CASFRDLPLGTDTQYF,TGTGCCAGCTTCCGGGACTTACCCCTTGGCACAGATACGCAGTATTTT
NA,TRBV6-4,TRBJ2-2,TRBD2,CASSDGRATGELFF,TGTGCCAGCAGTGACGGGAGGGCCACCGGGGAGCTGTTTTTT
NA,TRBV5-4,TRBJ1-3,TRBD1,CASSTRDRRKISGNTIYF,TGTGCCAGCAGCACCCGGGACAGAAGGAAGATCTCTGGAAACACCATATATTTT
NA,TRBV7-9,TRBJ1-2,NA,CASSLASGNYGYTF,TGTGCCAGCAGCTTAGCTTCGGGGAACTATGGCTACACCTTC
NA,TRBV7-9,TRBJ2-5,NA,CASSFPATQYF,TGTGCCAGCAGCTTTCCCGCGACCCAGTACTTC
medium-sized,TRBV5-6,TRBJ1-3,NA,CASSWGSSGNTIYF,TGTGCCAGCAGCTGGGGGAGCTCTGGAAACACCATATATTTT
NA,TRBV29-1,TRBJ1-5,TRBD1,CSVGQASNQPQHF,TGCAGCGTGGGACAGGCAAGCAATCAGCCCCAGCATTTT
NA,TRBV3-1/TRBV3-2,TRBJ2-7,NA,CASSPTGRGSYEQYF,TGTGCCAGCAGCCCTACAGGGAGAGGTAGCTACGAGCAGTACTTC
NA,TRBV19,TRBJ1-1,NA,CASSQVNTEAFF,TGTGCCAGTAGTCAGGTGAACACTGAAGCTTTCTTT
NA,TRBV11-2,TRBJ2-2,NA,CASSFSPIATGELFF,TGTGCCAGCAGCTTCTCCCCAATAGCGACCGGGGAGCTGTTTTTT
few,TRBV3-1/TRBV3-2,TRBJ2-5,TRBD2,CASSPGVAGGPGETQYF,TGTGCCAGCAGCCCTGGCGTAGCGGGAGGGCCCGGAGAGACCCAGTACTTC
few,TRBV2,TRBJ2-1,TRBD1,CASSPGQGPVGVYNEQFF,TGTGCCAGCAGTCCGGGACAGGGGCCAGTTGGGGTATACAATGAGCAGTTCTTC
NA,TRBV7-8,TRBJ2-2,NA,CASSLVWGRASYTGELFF,TGTGCCAGCAGCTTAGTATGGGGACGAGCCTCTTACACCGGGGAGCTGTTTTTT
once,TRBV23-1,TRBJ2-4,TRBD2,CASSQGTSGGAQNIQYF,TGCGCCAGCAGTCAAGGGACTAGCGGGGGGGCTCAAAACATTCAGTACTTC
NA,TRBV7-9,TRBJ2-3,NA,CASSLGPGGMGDTQYF,TGTGCCAGCAGCTTAGGCCCTGGAGGGATGGGAGATACGCAGTATTTT
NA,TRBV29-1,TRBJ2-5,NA,CSVAFETQYF,TGCAGCGTTGCATTTGAGACCCAGTACTTC
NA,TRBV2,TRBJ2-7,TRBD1,CASRPRPGQTGEQYF,TGTGCCAGCAGGCCCCGACCGGGACAGACAGGCGAGCAGTACTTC
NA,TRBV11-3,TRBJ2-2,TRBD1,CASSPRTGPGELFF,TGTGCCAGCAGCCCGAGGACAGGGCCGGGGGAGCTGTTTTTT
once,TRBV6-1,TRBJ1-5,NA,CASSEMDLGGQPQHF,TGTGCCAGCAGTGAAATGGACTTGGGAGGTCAGCCCCAGCATTTT